This T cell receptor beta chain was retrieved from a study of blood T cell repertoires in COVID-19 (dated by TCRdb to the early 2020s). With respect to the entire study: The collaborator samples originated in the United States, Italy and Spain and spanned the acute and convalescent phases of COVID-19. HLA class I and class II types, where available, came from metadata supplied by the sample provider rather than from assay-based typing. The sample metadata nearly always contained a de-identified subject ID, COVID-19 status, age in years and sex. Samples were obtained from the ongoing ImmuneRACE study (first 160 participants) and from over 1,000 subjects provided by 6 global collaborators. The prospective study material was composed of cDNA or gDNA derived from T cells, B-cell-depleted T cells, or PBMCs. The repertoires were made available in a free public database intended to serve as a resource for research on the immune response to SARS-CoV-2. The dataset comprised deeply sampled blood TCRbeta repertoires from subjects exposed to, actively infected with, or recovered from COVID-19.

Relative to germline, V is 1 base shorter and J is 3 bases shorter, with 13 bases between their ends. The CDR3 numbers 15 residues from cysteine through phenylalanine. Of the read, only the CDR3 DNA is kept; its 45 bases are in frame from base 1. Taken from the germline V gene, the CDR1 and CDR2 loops are LGHNA and YSLEER. This clone was seen once. Its antigen has not been determined. No base quality information exists; no much larger clone differs at one position. TCRbeta CDR3 regions were amplified from genomic DNA using the immunoSEQ Assay, a bias-controlled multiplex PCR. In the paper's pipeline: The number of nucleated cells in each sample was estimated by amplification of reference gene primers within the assay. To quantify the absolute abundance of each unique TCRbeta CDR3 rearrangement, sequence reads were collapsed and filtered. Productive Simpson clonality was computed per sample as the square root of Simpson's diversity index over productive rearrangements. TCRdb mirrors the immuneACCESS table, restricted to in-frame sequences. Some clones are absent from its copies; in checked studies, under half trace to an unresolved V gene, and the reason for the others is unknown. The V and J calls and clone size are taken from that table; D and trimming were inferred from the DNA. The sample yields under 300,000 clones; roughly 90% were counted once. The ten largest clones take up over 7.5% of the sample.

In the prospective study, participants were about 18 to 100 years old, resided in around 25 geographic areas of the United States, and were enrolled through a virtual design. Cohort assignment in the prospective study relied on participant-reported clinical history from a screening survey and a study questionnaire. ImmuneRACE Cohort 3 recovered participants were defined by two consecutive negative NP/OP PCR tests, healthcare professional clearance, or symptom resolution. In the prospective study, whole blood, serum and a nasopharyngeal or oropharyngeal swab were collected from each participant by mobile phlebotomists. Prospective study participants could optionally give additional blood draws and questionnaires over an approximately two-month period. Blood samples from the prospective study were shipped frozen or at room temperature prior to DNA extraction. Overall study results and their limits: The quantity of clinical and demographic metadata differed by source and by participant and was supplied without curation.

Sequencing was done on a sample of PBMCs or T cells enriched from blood (not recorded which). The chain joins TRBV4-3 to TRBJ2-7, and possibly TRBD1, on 6 matching bases. This TCR was recovered from a man aged 40-49 years who had recovered from COVID-19. For the CDR3, the sequence is CASSQVSGQLYEQYF. The bases are TGCGCCAGCAGCCAAGTATCAGGACAGCTCTACGAGCAGTACTTC.